The sequence of this TCR beta chain was determined in a study of graft-versus-host responses after intestinal transplantation (dated by TCRdb to about 2021). General notes on the study: Multivisceral, liver-intestinal, or isolated intestinal transplants were received by the recipients. Graft-versus-host and host-versus-graft alloreactive T cell clones were tracked in the graft, circulation and bone marrow after intestinal transplantation using bulk TCR-beta CDR3 sequencing. Rather than being sequenced by the commercial service, samples from a few later patients were sequenced in-house on an Illumina MiSeq and processed with MiXCR. Donor T cell macrochimerism was defined as a peak of at least 4% donor T cells among recipient peripheral blood mononuclear cells. Anti-thymocyte globulin induction was given to all recipients, followed by maintenance tacrolimus and steroids for approximately 3 years. A cohort of about two dozen intestinal transplant recipients, including one retransplant, was enrolled, and a few patients lacking pretransplant specimens were excluded. To identify alloreactive clones, pre-transplant mixed lymphocyte reaction products were sequenced and compared with unstimulated pre-transplant donor and recipient T cells. Results the study describes overall, beyond this receptor: GvH clones turned up in recipient bone marrow, with some appearing earlier in ileal mucosa or blood, a pattern consistent with an intestinal mucosal origin. In the allografts of patients with donor T cell macrochimerism, GvH to HvG T cell clonal ratios were high. The relatively low number and heterogeneity of intestinal transplant patients limited the conclusions. Peak levels of circulating GvH clones were associated with declines in HvG clones early after transplant.

Libraries were built with the immunoSEQ multiplex PCR assay. For most patients, genomic DNA was isolated with the Qiagen DNeasy Blood and Tissue Kit and shipped frozen to Adaptive Biotechnologies for TCR sequencing. High-throughput TCR-beta CDR3 sequencing of genomic DNA from most patients was performed by Adaptive Biotechnologies. The source study handled its data this way. TCR sequencing data for 15 to 20 patients were retrieved from Adaptive's ImmunoSEQ software; three other patients were processed with MiXCR and VDJtools. To correct CD4 versus CD8 sorting errors, any sequence found in both subsets at a frequency ratio below 5:1 was removed. CDR3 nucleotide sequences shared between donor and recipient were removed because their origin could not be assigned. To be classed as alloreactive, a clone needed at least 2-fold expansion over unstimulated cells and a minimum CFSE-low frequency of 0.002% (template counts) or 0.001% (read counts). Mappable clones were those detected in sequenced pre-transplant spleen, lymph node, or MLR CFSE-low populations of the donor or recipient. The cumulative frequency of alloreactive clones was calculated as a percentage of all sequences, weighted by copy number. TCRdb took this table from immuneACCESS and kept in-frame rearrangements with V and J called. Such tables lack part of the clones; where checked against another copy, unresolved V genes explain under half of the gap, and the rest is unexplained. V and J calls and clone size are given by that table; D and trimming were obtained from the DNA. In this sample the table shows 96,000 or so clones, more than 85% of which occur a single time. Roughly 0.17% of the sample lies in the top ten.

From cysteine to phenylalanine, the CDR3 is 13 amino acids long. Here the CDR3 DNA is all that survives: 39 bases in frame from base 1. V is clipped by 6 bases and J by 5 bases, and the sequence between their germline boundaries is 13 bases long. CDR1 SGHAT and CDR2 FQNNGV were looked up in the germline V gene. With respect to this clone: Its antigen remains undetermined. There are no base qualities to consult, and no much larger clone falls within one base.

What this sample's time point label stands for: cells obtained before transplantation from donor or recipient. CD3+CD4+ and CD3+CD8+ populations were FACS-sorted from unstimulated pre-transplant donor and recipient cells taken from spleen or lymph nodes. This TCR derives from a human donor who received an intestinal transplant. The chain joins TRBV11-2 to TRBJ2-5; the D gene is perhaps TRBD1, from 6 matching bases. The sample consisted of unstimulated CD4+ T cells sorted from spleen or lymph node cells, taken before intestinal transplant. The DNA sequence is given as TGTGCCAGCAGATTGGCAGGGGAGGAGACCCAGTACTTC. Its amino acids are CASRLAGEETQYF. This CDR3, with the reference TRBV11-2 and TRBJ2-5 proteins standing in past its ends, gives the full variable domain EAGVAQSPRYKIIEKRQSVAFWCNPISGHATLYWYQQILGQGPKLLIQFQNNGVVDDSQLPKDRFSAERLKGVDSTLKIQPAKLEDSAVYLCASRLAGEETQYFGPGTRLLVL.